These 31 T cell receptor beta chains share one sample of origin, sequenced in a study of cytomegalovirus exposure and HLA in healthy donors. The PCR made use of 60 Vbeta and 13 Jbeta primers. Here immunoSEQ multiplex PCR was the method, and the copy in TCRdb shows in-frame clones only, minus some. In the table there are some 190,000 clones, around 80% of which are singletons. The specimen sequenced was PBMCs. The receptors derive from a young man in good health and CMV-seronegative.

This clone was seen more than once but under ten times. V gene TRBV5-5 combines with J gene TRBJ2-1; 9 nucleotides agree with TRBD2. The junction had 14 bases not matched to a gene; V was cut back by 1 base and J by 0 bases. The germline CDR1 and CDR2 sequences are SGHKS and YYEKEE (reference sequence). This CDR3 spans 20 amino acids. Here the CDR3 DNA reads TGTGCCAGCAGCTTGCGGCCTAGCGGGACAACCCATGCCTCCTACAATGAGCAGTTCTTC. Residues: CASSLRPSGTTHASYNEQFF.

The J gene is TRBJ2-5, the V gene TRBV28; D possibly corresponds to TRBD2 (6 bases). The J call could be wrong; TRBJ2-7 is a better fit for the DNA end. Germline-derived CDR1 and CDR2 are MDHEN and SYDVKM. The CDR3 contains 14 residues. CDR3 in DNA: TGTGCCAGCAGTCATCCGGGAGATACCTACGAGCAGTACTTC. This codes for CASSHPGDTYEQYF.

The genes are TRBV9 and TRBJ2-7; 8 bases line up with TRBD2. This CDR3 contains 16 residues. CDR1 SGDLS and CDR2 YYNGEE come from the germline V gene. Trimming took 6 bases from V and 5 from J; bases not matched to a gene: 16. CDR3 bases: TGTGCCAGCACCTCGGGACTAGTGGGGCCGGGGGACGAGCAGTACTTC. It yields the protein CASTSGLVGPGDEQYF.

The chain recombines TRBV15 with TRBJ2-1; tentatively, D is TRBD1 (5 bases). From germline, CDR1 is LNHNV and CDR2 YYDKDF (reference sequence). V shed 5 bases and J shed 5 bases, with 10 bases lying between them. There are 13 residues in the CDR3. Written as DNA, the CDR3 is TGTGCCACCAGCCAGGGCGTGCACAATGAGCAGTTCTTC. Encoded protein: CATSQGVHNEQFF.

The chain employs TRBV6-5 and TRBJ1-2; possible D gene TRBD1, 6 bases. Deletions cut 2 bases from V and 6 bases from J, with 16 bases between. Germline V lookup: CDR1 MNHEY, CDR2 SVGAGI. The CDR3 length is 15 residues. In nucleotides, the CDR3 is TGTGCCAGCAGTTACGGGTCACAGGGTTCAAATGGCTACACCTTC. Translated, it gives CASSYGSQGSNGYTF.

The chain carries TRBV7-3 and TRBJ2-3; the match to TRBD2 covers 11 bases. J was trimmed by 2 bases and V by 6 bases; bases with no gene match: 13. Per germline, CDR1 SGHTA and CDR2 FQGTGA. The CDR3 length is 18 residues. The CDR3 DNA follows: TGTGCCAGCAGGCGGGGGACTAGCGGCCTCGGAGTCACAGATACGCAGTATTTT. Protein: CASRRGTSGLGVTDTQYF. Looking up the rest from reference TRBV7-3 and TRBJ2-3 gives the full variable domain: GAGVSQTPSNKVTEKGKYVELRCDPISGHTALYWYRQSLGQGPEFLIYFQGTGAADDSGLPNDRFFAVRPEGSVSTLKIQRTERGDSAVYLCASRRGTSGLGVTDTQYFGPGTRLTVL.

This chain links TRBV6-5 with TRBJ1-1; 8 bases agree with TRBD1. V lost 6 bases, J lost 5 bases, and 8 bases stayed unmatched. From germline, CDR1 is MNHEY and CDR2 SVGAGI. The CDR3 totals 14 residues. The CDR3 nucleotides are TGTGCCAGCAGACCCAGACAGGGGTGGACTGAAGCTTTCTTT. Protein: CASRPRQGWTEAFF.

This clone was detected only a few times. V gene TRBV28 combines with J gene TRBJ2-7, with 8 positions matching TRBD2. The germline CDR1 and CDR2 sequences are MDHEN and SYDVKM. The CDR3 contains 13 residues. Unmatched junction bases numbered 6, after V lost 6 bases and J lost 5 bases. CDR3 loop: CASSTGGNHEQYF. The CDR3, as DNA: TGTGCCAGCAGCACGGGAGGGAATCACGAGCAGTACTTC.

The chain couples TRBV7-6 to TRBJ2-6; D remains unclear. CDR1 and CDR2 (germline): SGHVS, FNYEAQ. Trimming removed 2 bases at V and 0 bases at J, with 11 bases between. The CDR3 has 17 residues. CDR3 in amino acids: CASSLLWASSGANVLTF. In DNA, the CDR3 is TGTGCCAGCAGCTTATTGTGGGCGAGCTCTGGGGCCAACGTCCTGACTTTC.

V usage is TRBV6-1 and J usage is TRBJ2-1, with 7 bases lining up with TRBD1. With 7 bases clipped from V and 11 bases from J, the junction kept 11 bases outside the gene matches. The length of the CDR3 is 13 residues. CDR1 and CDR2 from the germline V gene are MNHNS and SASEGT. The CDR3 here is CASILPGGDQQFF. Written as DNA, the CDR3 is TGTGCCAGCATCCTCCCAGGGGGTGACCAGCAGTTCTTC.

The J gene is TRBJ1-1, the V gene TRBV18; D gene ambiguous. Germline V gene sequence: CDR1 KGHSH, CDR2 LQKENI. V lost 3 bases to trimming and J lost 0 bases, with 11 bases between them. The CDR3 length is 15 residues. The CDR3 DNA reads as TGTGCCAGCTCACCGCCGGTCTACCTGAACACTGAAGCTTTCTTT. Amino acid sequence: CASSPPVYLNTEAFF.

This clone was recorded only once. The gene calls are TRBV9 and TRBJ1-3; D is unclear. This CDR3 comprises 14 residues. Germline assignment: CDR1 SGDLS and CDR2 YYNGEE. V gave up 2 bases and J gave up 0 bases, with 6 bases separating them. Here the CDR3 DNA reads TGTGCCAGCAGCGTTACAGACTCTGGAAACACCATATATTTT. Translation: CASSVTDSGNTIYF. Drawing the rest from reference TRBV9 and TRBJ1-3, the complete variable domain is DSGVTQTPKHLITATGQRVTLRCSPRSGDLSVYWYQQSLDQGLQFLIQYYNGEERAKGNILERFSAQQFPDLHSELNLSSLELGDSALYFCASSVTDSGNTIYFGEGSWLTVV.

This chain uses TRBV5-4 with TRBJ2-1; 9 bases fit TRBD2. Trimming took 2 bases from V and 6 from J; bases not matched to a gene: 6. The CDR3 consists of 15 residues. The germline V gene has CDR1 SGHNT and CDR2 YYREEE (reference sequence). CDR3 protein: CASSLGGLAPNEQFF. In DNA form, the CDR3 reads TGTGCCAGCAGCTTAGGGGGACTAGCCCCCAATGAGCAGTTCTTC.

A few counts support this clone. J is TRBJ2-7 and V is TRBV5-6; 7 nucleotides match TRBD1. There are 14 residues in the CDR3. The V gene end was trimmed by 4 bases and the J gene end by 5 bases; junction bases not matched to a gene: 9. From germline, CDR1 is SGHDT and CDR2 YYEEEE. The CDR3 nucleotides are TGTGCCAGCAGCGCCAGACAGGGCAGGGACGAGCAGTACTTC. It codes for CASSARQGRDEQYF.

V and J are TRBV18 and TRBJ2-7; 9 nucleotides agree with TRBD2. The CDR3 loop spans 15 amino acids. The J segment lost 2 bases and the V segment lost 4 bases, leaving 6 bases of the junction unmatched. CDR1 and CDR2 (germline): KGHSH, LQKENI. CDR3 loop: CASSRATSGTYEQYF. The CDR3 DNA reads as TGTGCCAGCTCACGTGCGACTAGCGGAACCTACGAGCAGTACTTC.

The J gene is TRBJ2-5, the V gene TRBV28; 8 bases map to TRBD1. The J call is doubtful: the DNA matches TRBJ2-7 better. Germline CDR1 reads MDHEN; CDR2 reads SYDVKM. This CDR3 has 12 residues. The CDR3 DNA sequence: TGTGCCAGCACATACAGGGGGACCGAGCAGTACTTC. Its protein is CASTYRGTEQYF.

The chain recombines TRBV10-1 with TRBJ2-2; 9 positions match TRBD1. V was clipped by 4 bases and J by 6 bases; unmatched bases: 12. The CDR3 runs 17 residues. The V gene's germline CDR1 is WNHNN and CDR2 SYGVQD (reference sequence). Here the CDR3 reads CASSAPGTGLRAGELFF. CDR3 bases: TGCGCCAGCAGTGCGCCCGGGACAGGGCTTCGCGCCGGGGAGCTGTTTTTT.

The V call is TRBV11-3, the J call TRBJ2-5; D not certain. TRBJ2-7 explains the end of the DNA better; the J call may be wrong. This CDR3 has 13 residues. The germline V gene has CDR1 SGHNT and CDR2 YENEEA. CDR3 nucleotides: TGTGCCAGCAGCATCGGCCCTAACTACGAGCAGTACTTC. This encodes CASSIGPNYEQYF.

The chain uses TRBV4-3 and TRBJ2-7, with D possibly TRBD1 on 6 matching bases. The CDR3 contains 14 residues. V was clipped by 1 base and J by 1 base, with 8 bases between them. The germline V gene has CDR1 LGHNA and CDR2 YSLEER. The CDR3 coding sequence is TGCGCCAGCAGCCAAGGGGACAAATCCTACGAGCAGTACTTC. Its translation: CASSQGDKSYEQYF.

The chain couples TRBV4-2 to TRBJ2-1; D not resolved. CDR1 LGHNA and CDR2 YNFKEQ come from the germline V gene. This CDR3 comprises 13 residues. Trimming shortened V by 1 base and J by 6 bases, and 7 bases separated the two germline ends. CDR3 region: CASSQVSGNEQFF. The DNA of the CDR3 is TGTGCCAGCAGCCAAGTTTCGGGCAATGAGCAGTTCTTC.

The genes are TRBV5-4 and TRBJ2-7, with 8 bases aligning to TRBD2. The germline V gene has CDR1 SGHNT and CDR2 YYREEE (reference sequence). This CDR3 has 15 amino acids. V gave up 4 bases and J gave up 3 bases; unmatched junction bases: 9. Here the CDR3 reads CASSAFSAGVYEQYF. Here the CDR3 DNA reads TGTGCCAGCAGCGCATTTTCAGCGGGGGTCTACGAGCAGTACTTC.

The J gene is TRBJ2-3, the V gene TRBV27, with TRBD2 matching 12 bases. V lost 1 base, J lost 3 bases, and 8 bases stayed unmatched. This CDR3 spans 18 amino acids. Germline CDR1 and CDR2: MNHEY and SMNVEV (reference sequence). CDR3: CASSLLLGLAGRTDTQYF. The CDR3 coding sequence is TGTGCCAGCAGTTTATTATTGGGACTAGCGGGTAGAACAGATACGCAGTATTTT.

This CDR3 is CASSPTSRGAEAFF. The CDR3 DNA is TGTGCCAGCAGCCCAACCAGCAGGGGAGCTGAAGCTTTCTTT. The chain carries TRBV7-6 and TRBJ1-1; D is possibly TRBD1 (6 bases). The germline V gene has CDR1 SGHVS and CDR2 FNYEAQ. V was cut by 5 bases and J by 6 bases, with 16 bases left in between. CDR3 size: 14 residues.

This chain joins TRBV7-6 and TRBJ1-2; D is undetermined. Germline CDR1 reads SGHVS; CDR2 reads FNYEAQ. There are 14 residues in the CDR3. Trimming took off 1 base at V and 8 bases at J, with 14 bases between the two ends. Here the CDR3 DNA reads TGTGCCAGCAGCTTAGACGAGGGTGCGGGGGGCTACACCTTC. Its translation: CASSLDEGAGGYTF.

V and J are TRBV27 and TRBJ2-7; maybe TRBD2 (6 bases). CDR1 and CDR2 from the germline V gene are MNHEY and SMNVEV (reference sequence). The CDR3 covers 13 residues. V was clipped by 9 bases and J by 3 bases, with 15 bases between them. The CDR3 reads CASATGVGYEQYF. For the CDR3, the DNA is TGTGCCAGTGCAACGGGGGTGGGCTACGAGCAGTACTTC.

The V and J genes are TRBV5-6 and TRBJ2-1, with D possibly TRBD1 on 5 matching bases. CDR1 is SGHDT and CDR2 is YYEEEE in the germline V gene. Trimming took off 4 bases at V and 6 bases at J, with 17 bases between the two ends. The CDR3 has 15 amino acids. The CDR3 coding sequence is TGTGCCAGCAGCCGCAGGGCGCGGAGCCGCAATGAGCAGTTCTTC. This codes for CASSRRARSRNEQFF.

The chain uses TRBV27 and TRBJ1-6; D gene unclear. The V end lost 3 bases, the J end lost 1 base, and 13 bases lay between the germline ends. There are 17 residues in the CDR3. Germline CDR1 reads MNHEY; CDR2 reads SMNVEV (reference sequence). CDR3 loop: CASSFRGSISYNSPLHF. The CDR3 region has the DNA TGTGCCAGCAGTTTCCGGGGATCTATTTCCTATAATTCACCCCTCCACTTT.

The chain links TRBV9 to TRBJ2-7; the D gene is possibly TRBD2 (6 bases). Deletions cut 0 bases from V and 4 bases from J, with 11 bases between. This CDR3 has 14 amino acids. Germline V gives CDR1 SGDLS, CDR2 YYNGEE. CDR3 in amino acids: CASSVDLGRYEQYF. The CDR3 DNA follows: TGTGCCAGCAGCGTAGATCTGGGGAGGTACGAGCAGTACTTC.

The rearrangement links TRBV5-1 to TRBJ2-7; 8 positions match TRBD1. The CDR3 is made up of 15 amino acids. J gave up 5 bases and V 0 bases, and 7 bases lay outside the gene matches. Germline V gives CDR1 SGHRS, CDR2 YFSETQ. CDR3 nucleotides: TGCGCCAGCAGCTTGGGCCGACAGGGGAGGAACGAGCAGTACTTC. Translation: CASSLGRQGRNEQYF.

In DNA form, the CDR3 reads TGTGCCAGCAGCGCAAACCCGGGACTCATCTCCTACAATGAGCAGTTCTTC. It is translated as CASSANPGLISYNEQFF. This chain links TRBV9 with TRBJ2-1; D is perhaps TRBD2 (6 bases). V was cut by 3 bases and J by 0 bases, with 16 bases left in between. This CDR3 region has 17 residues. Germline assignment: CDR1 SGDLS and CDR2 YYNGEE.

This clone was counted a single time. The chain combines TRBV27 with TRBJ2-7; 11 positions agree with TRBD2. V lost 3 bases to trimming and J lost 0 bases; unmatched junction nucleotides: 4. CDR1 is MNHEY, CDR2 SMNVEV, per germline (reference sequence). The CDR3 totals 16 residues. CDR3 in DNA: TGTGCCAGCAGTTTCTCTACTAGCGGGGGCTCCTACGAGCAGTACTTC. Translated: CASSFSTSGGSYEQYF.